A selection of T cell receptor beta chains follows, all from one sample in a study of T cells after yellow fever vaccination. TCRdb fed the 5' RACE reads into MiXCR, producing one record per CDR3 protein. The table has approximately 580,000 distinct CDR3 sequences, about 17% seen once. The sequencing used PBMCs, collected around 5 days after the first yellow fever vaccination. The receptors here all came from a man younger than 35 who received the YFV17D yellow fever vaccine. CDR3s include the opening cysteine and the closing phenylalanine or tryptophan. The D gene is left open where the match is weak. Rows give clone size only sometimes, using once, few, many, or a class for an expanded clone.

v_gene	d_gene	abundance	j_gene	CDR3aa	CDR3nt
TRBV7-9	.	.	TRBJ2-2	CASSLADAGELFF	TGTGCCAGCAGTCTCGCGGATGCCGGGGAGCTGTTTTTT
TRBV9	TRBD2	.	TRBJ2-1	CASATAGGYNEQFF	TGTGCCAGCGCGACAGCGGGGGGTTACAATGAGCAGTTCTTC
TRBV4-3	TRBD2	.	TRBJ2-1	CASSHWPLGTSGGARDEQFF	TGCGCCAGCAGCCACTGGCCGCTAGGGACTAGCGGGGGGGCCAGGGATGAGCAGTTCTTC
TRBV5-1	.	few	TRBJ2-3	CASSLTPPGRGDTQYF	TGCGCCAGCAGCTTGACACCCCCTGGCCGGGGCGATACGCAGTATTTT
TRBV19	.	few	TRBJ2-3	CASSGTGGLWNTQYF	TGTGCCAGTAGTGGCACGGGGGGCCTTTGGAATACGCAGTATTTT
TRBV5-1	.	.	TRBJ2-1	CASTSVGAVNNEQFF	TGCGCCAGCACTTCGGTGGGGGCCGTTAACAATGAGCAGTTCTTC
TRBV5-4	.	.	TRBJ1-2	CASTPGLSGDGYTF	TGTGCCAGCACCCCGGGGCTTTCTGGGGATGGCTACACCTTC
TRBV7-2	.	few	TRBJ1-5	CASSLGLVSNQPQHF	TGTGCCAGCAGCTTAGGACTAGTGAGCAATCAGCCCCAGCATTTT
TRBV12-3/TRBV12-4	.	.	TRBJ2-5	CASSFRPGPVWETQYF	TGTGCCAGCAGTTTCCGACCGGGCCCCGTGTGGGAGACCCAGTACTTC
TRBV4-1	.	.	TRBJ2-7	CASSQGSVASYEQYF	TGCGCCAGCAGCCAAGGGTCAGTAGCGTCGTACGAGCAGTACTTC
TRBV6-1	TRBD1	.	TRBJ1-2	CASRIGQGGTYGYTF	TGTGCCAGCAGGATAGGACAGGGAGGGACCTATGGCTACACCTTC
TRBV20-1	TRBD2	.	TRBJ2-1	CSARGGLGTFSYNEQFF	TGCAGTGCTCGCGGGGGGCTCGGTACCTTTTCATACAATGAGCAGTTCTTC
TRBV5-1	.	.	TRBJ1-6	CASSLEVWQGGSPLHF	TGCGCCAGCAGCTTGGAGGTTTGGCAGGGTGGTTCACCCCTCCACTTT
TRBV6-5	.	.	TRBJ1-1	CASSYQRVGRTEAFF	TGTGCCAGCAGTTACCAGAGGGTGGGGAGGACTGAAGCTTTCTTT
TRBV3-1	TRBD2	.	TRBJ2-5	CACCQNSGPQETQYF	TGTGCCTGCTGCCAAAATAGCGGGCCCCAAGAGACCCAGTACTTC
TRBV27	TRBD1	.	TRBJ1-6	CASSLYRGDGSPLHF	TGTGCCAGCAGTTTATACAGGGGAGACGGATCACCCCTCCACTTT
TRBV6-1	TRBD2	.	TRBJ2-1	CASTRLAGVYEQFF	TGTGCCAGCACCAGACTAGCGGGGGTATATGAGCAGTTCTTC
TRBV4-1	.	.	TRBJ1-2	CASSQYLKHYGYTF	TGCGCCAGCAGCCAATATCTTAAACACTATGGCTACACCTTC
TRBV9	.	.	TRBJ2-3	CASSVNFLVRADTQYF	TGTGCCAGCAGCGTAAATTTTTTAGTGAGGGCAGATACGCAGTATTTT
TRBV7-9	.	.	TRBJ1-4	CASSLGAEKLFF	TGTGCCAGCAGCCTTGGGGCGGAAAAACTGTTTTTT
TRBV6-1	.	few	TRBJ2-1	CASSDKGIAYNEQFF	TGTGCCAGCAGTGATAAGGGTATAGCCTACAATGAGCAGTTCTTC
TRBV7-3	.	.	TRBJ2-1	CATRRTASSYNEQFF	TGTGCCACCCGGAGGACGGCAAGCTCCTACAATGAGCAGTTCTTC
TRBV20-1	.	few	TRBJ1-2	CSARDRGTGGTLANYGYTF	TGCAGTGCTAGAGATCGGGGTACCGGGGGGACACTTGCTAACTATGGCTACACCTTC
TRBV6-1	.	.	TRBJ1-2	CASTASWARGYTF	TGTGCCAGCACTGCGTCCTGGGCGAGGGGCTACACCTTC
TRBV6-1	.	few	TRBJ2-3	CASSEDVPWSTDTQYF	TGTGCCAGCAGTGAAGATGTGCCCTGGAGCACAGATACGCAGTATTTT
TRBV20-1	.	.	TRBJ1-2	CSARVTDFGNYGYTF	TGCAGTGCTAGAGTGACAGACTTCGGTAACTATGGCTACACCTTC
TRBV11-2	.	.	TRBJ1-5	CASSLDWGSTTTQHF	TGTGCCAGCAGCTTAGATTGGGGCAGCACCACGACCCAGCATTTT
TRBV4-3	.	.	TRBJ1-5	CASSQGRGWNQPQHF	TGCGCCAGCAGCCAAGGGCGGGGGTGGAATCAGCCCCAGCATTTT
TRBV7-8	.	many	TRBJ2-1	CASSLAGNSYNEQFF	TGTGCCAGCAGCTTAGCGGGAAACTCCTACAATGAGCAGTTCTTC
TRBV12-3/TRBV12-4	.	.	TRBJ2-7	CAKSFWIPYEQYF	TGTGCCAAGAGTTTTTGGATACCCTACGAGCAGTACTTC
TRBV5-4	TRBD1	.	TRBJ1-2	CASSTALFRGDGYGYTF	TGTGCCAGCAGCACTGCCCTTTTCAGGGGGGACGGCTATGGCTACACCTTC
TRBV9	.	few	TRBJ1-2	CASSVELQPEYGYTF	TGTGCCAGCAGCGTAGAGTTACAGCCTGAGTATGGCTACACCTTC
TRBV20-1	.	.	TRBJ1-5	CSARIQTSGNQPQHF	TGCAGTGCTAGAATTCAGACCTCGGGCAATCAGCCCCAGCATTTT
TRBV7-9	TRBD1	.	TRBJ2-3	CASSLGDRGSTDTQYF	TGTGCCAGCAGCTTGGGGGACAGGGGGAGCACAGATACGCAGTATTTT
TRBV20-1	.	few	TRBJ2-1	CSARSDGNEQFF	TGCAGTGCTAGGTCGGATGGGAATGAGCAGTTCTTC
TRBV5-1	TRBD2	many	TRBJ2-3	CASSLEGPTSGGLRTQYF	TGCGCCAGCAGCTTAGAGGGCCCGACTAGCGGGGGGCTTCGTACGCAGTATTTT
TRBV6-5	.	few	TRBJ2-2	CASSLGRINTGELFF	TGTGCCAGCAGTTTGGGACGGATTAACACCGGGGAGCTGTTTTTT
TRBV7-8	TRBD2	many	TRBJ2-1	CASSPGTSGANEQFF	TGTGCCAGCAGCCCTGGGACTAGCGGGGCCAATGAGCAGTTCTTC
TRBV6-2/TRBV6-3	.	few	TRBJ1-2	CASSYSITVIAGRRANYGYTF	TGTGCCAGCAGTTACTCGATAACGGTTATAGCAGGGCGAAGAGCTAACTATGGCTACACCTTC